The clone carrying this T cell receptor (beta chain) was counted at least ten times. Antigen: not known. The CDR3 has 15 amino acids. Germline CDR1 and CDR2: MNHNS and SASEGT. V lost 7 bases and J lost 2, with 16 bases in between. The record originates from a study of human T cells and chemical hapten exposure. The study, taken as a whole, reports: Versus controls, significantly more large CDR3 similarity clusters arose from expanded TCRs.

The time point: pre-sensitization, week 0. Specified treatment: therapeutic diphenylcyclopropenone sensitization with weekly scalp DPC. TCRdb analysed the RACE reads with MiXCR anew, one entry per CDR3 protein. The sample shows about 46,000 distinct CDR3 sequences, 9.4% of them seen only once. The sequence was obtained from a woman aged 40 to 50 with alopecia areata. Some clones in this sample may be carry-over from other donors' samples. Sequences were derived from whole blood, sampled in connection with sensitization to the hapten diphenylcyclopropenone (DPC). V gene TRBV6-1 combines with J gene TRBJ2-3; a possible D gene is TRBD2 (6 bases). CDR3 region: CASTSAGTATDTQYF. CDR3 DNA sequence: TGTGCCAGCACCTCCGCCGGGACTGCCACAGATACGCAGTATTTT.